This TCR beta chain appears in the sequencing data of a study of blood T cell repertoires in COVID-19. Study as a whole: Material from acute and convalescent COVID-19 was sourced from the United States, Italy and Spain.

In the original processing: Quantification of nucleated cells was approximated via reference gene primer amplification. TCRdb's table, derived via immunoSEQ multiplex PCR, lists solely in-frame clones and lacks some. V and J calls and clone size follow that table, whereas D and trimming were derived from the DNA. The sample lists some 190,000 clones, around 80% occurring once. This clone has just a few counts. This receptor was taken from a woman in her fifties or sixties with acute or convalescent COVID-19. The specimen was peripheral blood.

The DNA for the CDR3 is TGCAGCGTTGAAGTCTCAACAGGGCTTGGCTACACCTTC. It specifies CSVEVSTGLGYTF. V gene TRBV29-1 combines with J gene TRBJ1-2, with TRBD1 as a possible D gene (6 bases). V lost 1 base, J lost 7 bases, and 13 bases lay in between. Germline lookup yields CDR1 SQVTM and CDR2 ANQGSEA. The CDR3 sequence is 13 residues long.